Listed below are T cell receptor beta chains from one sample, sequenced in a study of blood T cell repertoires in COVID-19. Sequenced by immunoSEQ multiplex PCR; TCRdb stores in-frame clones only, minus some. The sample has 300,000 to 350,000 clones; 87% are singletons. The sequenced material came from peripheral blood. The receptor set was obtained from a woman between 50 and 59 years old with COVID-19, enrolled during active disease. Each CDR3 is given with its conserved first and last residue. Each record gives: CDR3 protein, CDR3 DNA, CDR3 length, V gene, clone size, J gene, D gene. D genes are given only for firm matches. Not all rows give a size; the values are once, few, many and, for expanded clones, a class.

CASSSGQGITEAFF,TGTGCCAGCAGCTCAGGACAGGGAATCACTGAAGCTTTCTTT,14,TRBV7-9,NA,TRBJ1-1,TRBD1
CSGGRARANTGELFF,TGCAGCGGGGGGAGGGCTAGGGCGAACACCGGGGAGCTGTTTTTT,15,TRBV29-1,NA,TRBJ2-2,TRBD2
CASSREVWYGYTF,TGCGCCAGCAGCCGTGAGGTTTGGTATGGCTACACCTTC,13,TRBV5-1,once,TRBJ1-2,NA
CASSEASAGLAGVRTGELFF,TGTGCCAGCAGTGAAGCTTCAGCGGGACTAGCGGGAGTTCGGACCGGGGAGCTGTTTTTT,20,TRBV2,NA,TRBJ2-2,TRBD2
CASSSRTGGGETQYF,TGTGCCAGCAGCTCCCGGACTGGTGGGGGGGAGACCCAGTACTTC,15,TRBV9,NA,TRBJ2-5,NA
CASSLWGPEYGYTF,TGTGCCAGCAGTTTATGGGGGCCAGAATATGGCTACACCTTC,14,TRBV27,once,TRBJ1-2,NA
CASSLLADTEAFF,TGTGCCAGCAGTTTATTGGCAGACACTGAAGCTTTCTTT,13,TRBV27,NA,TRBJ1-1,NA
CASSSRGANTEAFF,TGTGCCAGCAGCTCCCGGGGGGCTAACACTGAAGCTTTCTTT,14,TRBV11-3,NA,TRBJ1-1,NA
CASSQDLGTVNYGYTF,TGTGCCAGCAGCCAAGATCTCGGGACAGTTAACTATGGCTACACCTTC,16,TRBV3-1/TRBV3-2,NA,TRBJ1-2,TRBD1
CASSFSGVLMRQPQHF,TGTGCCAGCAGCTTTTCCGGGGTATTGATGCGTCAGCCCCAGCATTTT,16,TRBV7-2,NA,TRBJ1-5,NA
CASSPTLRAPYTF,TGTGCCAGCAGCCCCACCTTGAGGGCCCCCTACACCTTC,13,TRBV7-2,NA,TRBJ1-2,NA
CASSQFHYEQYF,TGTGCCAGCAGCCAATTCCATTACGAGCAGTACTTC,12,TRBV7-8,NA,TRBJ2-7,NA
CATSDPEVYEQFF,TGTGCCACCAGTGACCCAGAAGTTTATGAGCAGTTCTTC,13,TRBV24-1,NA,TRBJ2-1,NA
CAISESRQGASGGYTF,TGTGCCATCAGTGAGAGTCGACAGGGGGCGTCAGGAGGCTACACCTTC,16,TRBV10-3,NA,TRBJ1-2,TRBD1
CASTLRGSDGYTF,TGTGCCAGCACATTGCGGGGGTCGGATGGCTACACCTTC,13,TRBV12-3/TRBV12-4,few,TRBJ1-2,NA
CARVTGGWETQYF,TGTGCCAGGGTTACAGGGGGATGGGAGACCCAGTACTTC,13,TRBV28,NA,TRBJ2-5,TRBD1
CASSEAGNTEAFF,TGTGCCAGCAGTGAAGCCGGGAACACTGAAGCTTTCTTT,13,TRBV6-1,NA,TRBJ1-1,NA
CASSDSLAGGPGDTQYF,TGTGCCAGCAGTGATTCGCTAGCGGGAGGGCCAGGGGATACGCAGTATTTT,17,TRBV6-1,NA,TRBJ2-3,TRBD2